These 16 T cell receptor beta chains were all obtained from the same sample, sequenced in a study of T-cell reconstitution after alpha-beta-depleted transplantation in children. Unique molecular identifiers were incorporated during preparation of the TCRbeta library. TCRdb itself ran the PCR reads through MiXCR, one entry per CDR3 protein. The repertoire holds approximately 630,000 distinct CDR3 sequences, over 10% seen once, with 0.65% to 0.9% in the top ten. The sample here was PBMCs, taken before TCRalphabeta/CD19-depleted stem cell transplant. All receptors derive from a girl aged 2-10 years with congenital amegakaryocytic thrombocytopenia, due to receive a stem cell transplant.

This clonotype was found many times. V and J are TRBV12-3 or TRBV12-4 and TRBJ2-1, with a weak D call TRBD1 (5 bases). The CDR3 consists of 13 residues. V lost 5 bases to trimming and J lost 5 bases, with 10 bases between them. CDR3 nucleotide sequence: TGTGCCAGCAGTCTGGTGACAGACAATGAGCAGTTCTTC. Protein: CASSLVTDNEQFF.

This clonotype was seen only a few times. This chain connects TRBV7-6 to TRBJ2-1, with 7 bases lining up with TRBD2. V gave up 3 bases and J gave up 2 bases; unmatched junction bases: 7. The CDR3 loop spans 16 amino acids. Germline-derived CDR1 and CDR2 are SGHVS and FNYEAQ. The CDR3 protein is CASSLGGRGTYNEQFF. The CDR3 nucleotides read TGTGCCAGCAGCTTGGGAGGGAGGGGAACCTACAATGAGCAGTTCTTC.

This clonotype was recorded at least ten times. The rearrangement joins TRBV10-3 to TRBJ2-5; 7 positions agree with TRBD2. From germline, CDR1 is ENHRY and CDR2 SYGVKD. The J segment lost 3 bases and the V segment lost 0 bases, leaving 4 bases of the junction unmatched. The length of the CDR3 is 15 residues. The CDR3 nucleotides read TGTGCCATCAGTGAGTCGTGGCTAGCGGAAGAGACCCAGTACTTC. Its protein product is CAISESWLAEETQYF.

The V gene is TRBV3-1, the J gene TRBJ2-3, with 9 bases aligning to TRBD2. The germline gives CDR1 LGHDT, CDR2 YNNKEL (reference sequence). There are 16 residues in the CDR3. The ends lost 2 bases at V and 5 bases at J; junction bases unmatched: 8. For the CDR3, the DNA is TGTGCCAGCAGCCAACCCCTTAGCGGGGGTTTAGATACGCAGTATTTT. It encodes CASSQPLSGGLDTQYF.

This clonotype occurred a few times. The chain recombines TRBV6-1 with TRBJ2-5, with TRBD2 identical over 12 bases. With V trimmed by 5 bases and J by 1 base, 5 bases remained unmatched. Germline values: CDR1 MNHNS, CDR2 SASEGT. CDR3 length: 16 amino acids. The CDR3 DNA is TGTGCCAGCAGTCGTCGACTAGCGGGGGTCCAAGAGACCCAGTACTTC. Residues: CASSRRLAGVQETQYF.

A remark on this clonotype: A single base separates this from a much larger clone, so it may be a read error. The chain links TRBV5-1 to TRBJ2-7; D is perhaps TRBD1 (5 bases). This CDR3 region has 15 residues. Germline V gene sequence: CDR1 SGHRS, CDR2 YFSETQ. CDR3 region: CPSSLTENFSYEQYF. CDR3 bases: TGCCCCAGCAGCTTGACAGAAAATTTCTCCTACGAGCAGTACTTC.

This clonotype was recorded a few times. The V call is TRBV5-1, the J call TRBJ2-2; TRBD1 is a possible D gene (6 bases). Trimming shortened V by 2 bases and J by 4 bases, and 21 bases separated the two germline ends. The CDR3 covers 18 residues. Looked up from germline, CDR1 is SGHRS and CDR2 is YFSETQ. In nucleotides, the CDR3 is TGCGCCAGCAGCTTTATCGGGACATCCGGGATGGGCACCGGGGAGCTGTTTTTT. Its protein product is CASSFIGTSGMGTGELFF.

In its sample, this clonotype was seen many times. The chain uses TRBV3-1 and TRBJ2-7; D gene unclear. Germline-derived CDR1 and CDR2 are LGHDT and YNNKEL (reference sequence). V lost 2 bases and J lost 2, with 7 bases in between. The CDR3 loop spans 13 amino acids. This CDR3 is CASSQSFPYEQYF. In DNA form, the CDR3 reads TGTGCCAGCAGCCAATCATTCCCCTACGAGCAGTACTTC.

This clonotype has just a few counts. The chain couples TRBV7-9 to TRBJ2-7, with a weak D call TRBD2 (6 bases). Trimming stripped 6 bases from V and 7 bases from J, with 16 bases between. The CDR3 extends over 13 amino acids. The germline CDR1 and CDR2 sequences are SEHNR and FQNEAQ (reference sequence). This chain's CDR3 is CASREPGGDEQYF. In DNA form, the CDR3 reads TGTGCCAGCAGAGAACCCGGAGGGGATGAGCAGTACTTC. The complete variable domain, with remaining parts taken from reference TRBV7-9 and TRBJ2-7, reads DTGVSQNPRHKITKRGQNVTFRCDPISEHNRLYWYRQTLGQGPEFLTYFQNEAQLEKSRLLSDRFSAERPKGSFSTLEIQRTEQGDSAMYLCASREPGGDEQYFGPGTRLTVT.

This chain joins TRBV4-1 and TRBJ2-3; 8 positions match TRBD2. V was clipped by 0 bases and J by 0 bases; unmatched bases: 5. The CDR3 length is 17 residues. Germline CDR1 and CDR2: MGHRA and YSYEKL. DNA for the CDR3: TGCGCCAGCAGCCAAGAAACCTCTAGCGGGAGCACAGATACGCAGTATTTT. Its protein is CASSQETSSGSTDTQYF.

In its sample, this clonotype was seen a few times. The V and J genes are TRBV5-1 and TRBJ2-7; TRBD1 aligns across 7 bases. Germline lookup yields CDR1 SGHRS and CDR2 YFSETQ. CDR3 length: 15 residues. Trimming cost V 0 bases and J 3 bases; bases outside gene matches: 6. In DNA form, the CDR3 reads TGCGCCAGCAGCTTGGGACAGGGTGTTTTCTACGAGCAGTACTTC. This translates into CASSLGQGVFYEQYF.

This clonotype showed up many times. The rearrangement links TRBV12-3 or TRBV12-4 to TRBJ2-1, with D possibly TRBD2 on 6 matching bases. This CDR3 comprises 15 residues. V dropped 1 base and J dropped 6 bases, with 13 bases sitting between them. CDR3 DNA: TGTGCCAGCAGTTTAGGCAGGAGGGTAGGCAATGAGCAGTTCTTC. This translates into CASSLGRRVGNEQFF.

This clonotype was recorded at least ten times. The genes are TRBV29-1 and TRBJ2-1, with 13 bases identical to TRBD2. With V trimmed by 4 bases and J by 8 bases, 17 bases remained unmatched. Germline loops: CDR1 SQVTM, CDR2 ANQGSEA. This CDR3 is built from 18 residues. The CDR3 here is CSVGPGWTSGSRGDEQFF. The DNA of the CDR3 is TGCAGCGTTGGCCCCGGTTGGACTAGCGGGAGCAGAGGGGATGAGCAGTTCTTC.

The genes are TRBV30 and TRBJ2-5; weak D call: TRBD1 (6 bases). This CDR3 region has 13 residues. The germline V gene has CDR1 GTSNPN and CDR2 SVGIG (reference sequence). Trimming left V 0 bases short and J 5 bases short, with 10 bases between. The CDR3 is CAWSVPGEETQYF. The CDR3 DNA sequence: TGTGCCTGGAGTGTTCCAGGGGAGGAGACCCAGTACTTC.

This clonotype was recorded at least ten times. J is TRBJ2-3 and V is TRBV5-1; D may be TRBD2 (5 bases). Germline V lookup: CDR1 SGHRS, CDR2 YFSETQ. CDR3 length equals 14 residues. Trimming stripped 4 bases from V and 2 bases from J, with 11 bases between. The CDR3 DNA is TGCGCCAGCAGCGTACCCGGGAACACAGATACGCAGTATTTT. Amino acid sequence: CASSVPGNTDTQYF.

This clonotype was counted a few times. This chain joins TRBV15 and TRBJ2-2; 10 bases agree with TRBD2. Looked up from germline, CDR1 is LNHNV and CDR2 is YYDKDF (reference sequence). Trimming at V came to 2 bases and at J to 6 bases, leaving 6 bases not matched to a gene. The CDR3 covers 16 residues. The CDR3: CATSRKREGKSGELFF. DNA of the CDR3: TGTGCCACCAGCAGAAAGCGGGAGGGCAAGTCCGGGGAGCTGTTTTTT.